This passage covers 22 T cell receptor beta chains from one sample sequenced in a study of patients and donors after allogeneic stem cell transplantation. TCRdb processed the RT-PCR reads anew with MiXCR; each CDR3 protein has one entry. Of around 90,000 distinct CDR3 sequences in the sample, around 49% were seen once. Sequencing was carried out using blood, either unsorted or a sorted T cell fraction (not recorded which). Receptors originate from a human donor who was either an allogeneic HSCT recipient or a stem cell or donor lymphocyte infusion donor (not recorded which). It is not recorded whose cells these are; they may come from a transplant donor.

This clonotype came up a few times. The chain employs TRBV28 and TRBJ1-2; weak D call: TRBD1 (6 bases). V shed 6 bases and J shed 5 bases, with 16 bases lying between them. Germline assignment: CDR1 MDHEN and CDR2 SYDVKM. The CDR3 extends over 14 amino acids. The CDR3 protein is CASRPRGVEYGYTF. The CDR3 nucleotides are TGTGCCAGCAGGCCCAGGGGAGTTGAATATGGCTACACCTTC.

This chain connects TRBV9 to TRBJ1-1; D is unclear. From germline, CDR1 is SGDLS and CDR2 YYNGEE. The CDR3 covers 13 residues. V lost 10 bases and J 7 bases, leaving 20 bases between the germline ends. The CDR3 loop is CADKGSSPIEAFF. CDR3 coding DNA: TGTGCCGACAAAGGGTCCTCACCGATTGAAGCTTTCTTT. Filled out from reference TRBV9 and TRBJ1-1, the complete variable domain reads DSGVTQTPKHLITATGQRVTLRCSPRSGDLSVYWYQQSLDQGLQFLIQYYNGEERAKGNILERFSAQQFPDLHSELNLSSLELGDSALYFCADKGSSPIEAFFGQGTRLTVV.

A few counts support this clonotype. DNA for the CDR3: TGTGCCAGCCGGACAGGGGAGTATGAAAAACTGTTTTTT. Its protein product is CASRTGEYEKLFF. The rearrangement joins TRBV10-3 to TRBJ1-4, with 9 nucleotides matching TRBD1. The V gene's germline CDR1 is ENHRY and CDR2 SYGVKD. This CDR3 comprises 13 residues. The ends lost 10 bases at V and 6 bases at J; junction bases unmatched: 6.

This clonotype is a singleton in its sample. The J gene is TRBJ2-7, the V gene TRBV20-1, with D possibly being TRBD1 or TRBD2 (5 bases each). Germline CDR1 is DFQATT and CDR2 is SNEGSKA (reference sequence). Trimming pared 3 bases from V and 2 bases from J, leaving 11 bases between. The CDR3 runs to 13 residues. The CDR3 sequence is CSASPGLAYEQYF. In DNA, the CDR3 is TGCAGTGCTAGCCCGGGGCTTGCCTACGAGCAGTACTTC.

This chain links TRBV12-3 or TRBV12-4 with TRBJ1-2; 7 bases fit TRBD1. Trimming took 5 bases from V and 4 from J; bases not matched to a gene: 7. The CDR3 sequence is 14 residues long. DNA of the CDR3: TGTGCCAGCAGTGCCTGGGACAGAGGCTATGGCTACACCTTC. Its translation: CASSAWDRGYGYTF.

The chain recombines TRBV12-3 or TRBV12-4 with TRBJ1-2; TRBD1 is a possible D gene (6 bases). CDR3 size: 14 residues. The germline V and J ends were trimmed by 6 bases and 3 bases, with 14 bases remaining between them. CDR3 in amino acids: CASRPTGLDYGYTF. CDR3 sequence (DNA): TGTGCCAGCAGGCCAACAGGGTTGGACTATGGCTACACCTTC.

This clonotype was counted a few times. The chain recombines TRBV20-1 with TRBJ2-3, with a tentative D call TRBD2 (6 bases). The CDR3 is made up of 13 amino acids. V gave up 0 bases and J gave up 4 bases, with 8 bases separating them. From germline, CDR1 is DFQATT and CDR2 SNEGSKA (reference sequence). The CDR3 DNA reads TGCAGTGCTAGAGACCGGGAGCCAGATACGCAGTATTTT. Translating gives CSARDREPDTQYF.

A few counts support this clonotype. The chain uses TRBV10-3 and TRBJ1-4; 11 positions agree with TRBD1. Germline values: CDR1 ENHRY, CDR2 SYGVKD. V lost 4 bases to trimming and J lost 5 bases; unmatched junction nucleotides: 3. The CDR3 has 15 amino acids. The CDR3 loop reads CAISVGTGGNEKLFF. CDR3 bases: TGTGCCATCAGTGTTGGGACAGGGGGGAATGAAAAACTGTTTTTT.

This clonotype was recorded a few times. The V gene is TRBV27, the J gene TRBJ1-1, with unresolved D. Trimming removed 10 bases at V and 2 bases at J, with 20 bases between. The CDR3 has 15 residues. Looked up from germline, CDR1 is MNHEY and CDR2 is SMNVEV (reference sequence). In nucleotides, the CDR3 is TGTGCCACCGCCAGGTTAAGAACAGAAAACACTGAAGCTTTCTTT. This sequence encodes CATARLRTENTEAFF.

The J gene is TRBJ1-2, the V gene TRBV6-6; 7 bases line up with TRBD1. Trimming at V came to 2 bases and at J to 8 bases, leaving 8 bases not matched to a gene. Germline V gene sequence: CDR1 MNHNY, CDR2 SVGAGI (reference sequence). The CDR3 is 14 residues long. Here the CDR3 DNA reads TGTGCCAGCAGTTACGCAGGGGGTGTAGTAGGCTACACCTTC. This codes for CASSYAGGVVGYTF.

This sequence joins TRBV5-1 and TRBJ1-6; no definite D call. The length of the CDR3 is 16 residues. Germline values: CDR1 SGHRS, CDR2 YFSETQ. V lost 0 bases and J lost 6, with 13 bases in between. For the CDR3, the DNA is TGCGCCAGCAGCTTGGTTGGGCCCGGTTTTAATTCACCCCTCCACTTT. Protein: CASSLVGPGFNSPLHF.

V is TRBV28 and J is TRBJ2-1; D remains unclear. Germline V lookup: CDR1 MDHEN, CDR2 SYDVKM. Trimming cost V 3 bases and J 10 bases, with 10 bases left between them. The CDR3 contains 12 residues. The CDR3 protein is CASSFSPREQFF. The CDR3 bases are TGTGCCAGCAGTTTTTCCCCAAGAGAGCAGTTCTTC.

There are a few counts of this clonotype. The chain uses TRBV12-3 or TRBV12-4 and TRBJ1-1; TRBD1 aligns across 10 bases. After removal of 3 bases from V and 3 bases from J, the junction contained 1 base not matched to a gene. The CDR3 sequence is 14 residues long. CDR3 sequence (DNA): TGTGCCAGCAGTTTGGGACAGGGGTACACTGAAGCTTTCTTT. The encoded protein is CASSLGQGYTEAFF.

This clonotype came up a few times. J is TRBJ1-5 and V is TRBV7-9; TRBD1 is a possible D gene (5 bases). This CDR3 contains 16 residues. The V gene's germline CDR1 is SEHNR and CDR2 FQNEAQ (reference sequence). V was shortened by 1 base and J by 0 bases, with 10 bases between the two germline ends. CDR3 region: CASSLEGQGSNQPQHF. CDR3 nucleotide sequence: TGTGCCAGCAGCTTAGAAGGGCAGGGTAGCAATCAGCCCCAGCATTTT.

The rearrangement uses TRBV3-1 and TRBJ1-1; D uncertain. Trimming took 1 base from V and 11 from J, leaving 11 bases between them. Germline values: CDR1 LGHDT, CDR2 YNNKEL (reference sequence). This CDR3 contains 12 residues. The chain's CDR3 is CASSQGAGGAFF. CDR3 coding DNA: TGTGCCAGCAGCCAAGGTGCGGGTGGGGCTTTCTTT.

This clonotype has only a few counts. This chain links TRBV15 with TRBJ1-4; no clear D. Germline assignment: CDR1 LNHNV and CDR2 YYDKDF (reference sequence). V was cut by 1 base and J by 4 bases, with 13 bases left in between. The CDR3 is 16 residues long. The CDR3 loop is CATSRVTERLNEKLFF. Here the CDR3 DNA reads TGTGCCACCAGCAGAGTAACGGAACGCCTTAATGAAAAACTGTTTTTT.

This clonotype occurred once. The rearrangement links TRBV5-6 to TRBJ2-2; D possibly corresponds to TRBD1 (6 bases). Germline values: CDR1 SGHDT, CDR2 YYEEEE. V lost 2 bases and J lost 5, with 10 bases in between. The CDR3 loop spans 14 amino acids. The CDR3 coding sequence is TGTGCCAGCAGCTTCACAGGGCGGACCGGGGAGCTGTTTTTT. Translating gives CASSFTGRTGELFF.

This CDR3 reads CSVIPAINQPQHF. The CDR3, as DNA: TGCAGCGTGATCCCTGCAATTAATCAGCCCCAGCATTTT. The chain joins TRBV29-1 to TRBJ1-5; D is unclear. Germline V gives CDR1 SQVTM, CDR2 ANQGSEA. This CDR3 region has 13 residues. Trimming stripped 6 bases from V and 4 bases from J, with 13 bases between.

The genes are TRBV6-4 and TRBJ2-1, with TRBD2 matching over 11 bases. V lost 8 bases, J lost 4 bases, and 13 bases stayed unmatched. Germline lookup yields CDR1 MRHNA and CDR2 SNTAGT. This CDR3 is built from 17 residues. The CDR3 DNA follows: TGTGCCAGCGAAGTACTAGCGGGAGCTGAGGGTTACAATGAGCAGTTCTTC. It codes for CASEVLAGAEGYNEQFF.

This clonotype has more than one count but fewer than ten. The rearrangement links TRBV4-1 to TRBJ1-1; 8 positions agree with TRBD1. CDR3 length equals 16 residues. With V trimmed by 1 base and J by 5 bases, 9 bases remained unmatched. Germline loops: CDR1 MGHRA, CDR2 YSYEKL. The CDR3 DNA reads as TGCGCCAGCAGCCAAGTTATGGACAGGGTTGGTACTGAAGCTTTCTTT. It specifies CASSQVMDRVGTEAFF.

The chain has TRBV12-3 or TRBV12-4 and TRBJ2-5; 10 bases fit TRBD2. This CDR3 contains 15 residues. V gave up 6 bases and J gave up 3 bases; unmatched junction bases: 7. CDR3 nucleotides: TGTGCCAGCAGCCGGAGTCTAGCGGGAGAAGAGACCCAGTACTTC. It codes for CASSRSLAGEETQYF.

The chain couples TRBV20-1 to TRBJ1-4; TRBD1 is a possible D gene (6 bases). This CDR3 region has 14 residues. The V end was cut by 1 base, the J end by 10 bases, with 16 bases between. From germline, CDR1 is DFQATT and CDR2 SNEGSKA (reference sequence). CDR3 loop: CSARGGPGRGKLFF. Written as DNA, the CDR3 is TGCAGTGCTAGAGGGGGGCCGGGCAGAGGAAAACTGTTTTTT.